A selection of T cell receptor beta chains follows, all from one sample in a study of beta chain features in type 1 diabetes. Profiled with immunoSEQ multiplex PCR; TCRdb holds only in-frame clones, not every one. The repertoire holds hundreds of thousands of clones, with roughly 13% as singletons. Sequencing was carried out using naive CD4+ T cells from blood. The receptor source for this set is a man younger than 35 in good health. Each CDR3 is given with its conserved first and last residue. A D gene is named only where the DNA matches it firmly.

j_gene: TRBJ2-4
v_gene: TRBV4-3
d_gene: NA
CDR3aa: CASSQVGYQNIQYF

j_gene: TRBJ2-3
v_gene: TRBV28
d_gene: NA
CDR3aa: CASSYPRGVGKTDTQYF

j_gene: TRBJ1-1
v_gene: TRBV20-1
d_gene: TRBD1
CDR3aa: CSEQGETEAFF

j_gene: TRBJ2-2
v_gene: TRBV30
d_gene: TRBD1
CDR3aa: CASTGPNTGELFF

j_gene: TRBJ2-7
v_gene: TRBV5-1
d_gene: NA
CDR3aa: CASSLHDSSYEQYF

j_gene: TRBJ2-7
v_gene: TRBV28
d_gene: NA
CDR3aa: CASSRQGSGYEQYF

j_gene: TRBJ2-1
v_gene: TRBV5-4
d_gene: TRBD2
CDR3aa: CASSLKLAGAVNEQFF

j_gene: TRBJ2-5
v_gene: TRBV5-1
d_gene: TRBD1
CDR3aa: CASSSTGTGTTQYF

j_gene: TRBJ2-5
v_gene: TRBV6-5
d_gene: NA
CDR3aa: CASSYSPGTQETQYF

j_gene: TRBJ2-6
v_gene: TRBV28
d_gene: TRBD1
CDR3aa: CASSPGQGWSGANVLTF

j_gene: TRBJ2-1
v_gene: TRBV7-3
d_gene: TRBD1
CDR3aa: CASSPGQAYNEQFF

j_gene: NA
v_gene: TRBV30
d_gene: NA
CDR3aa: CAWSLRGREQYF

j_gene: TRBJ2-7
v_gene: TRBV29-1
d_gene: TRBD1
CDR3aa: CSVHTGGSYEQYF

j_gene: TRBJ2-7
v_gene: TRBV28
d_gene: NA
CDR3aa: CASRKETYEQYF

j_gene: TRBJ2-1
v_gene: TRBV25-1
d_gene: TRBD2
CDR3aa: CASSGGLAGSLDNEQFF

j_gene: TRBJ2-3
v_gene: TRBV9
d_gene: NA
CDR3aa: CASSANRDNTQYF

j_gene: TRBJ1-2
v_gene: TRBV5-1
d_gene: NA
CDR3aa: CASSLAGGTKNYGYTF

j_gene: TRBJ1-5
v_gene: TRBV27
d_gene: NA
CDR3aa: CASSLYSHPNQPQHF

j_gene: TRBJ2-3
v_gene: TRBV27
d_gene: TRBD1
CDR3aa: CASSRDQGALGVDTQYF

j_gene: TRBJ2-2
v_gene: TRBV5-1
d_gene: TRBD1
CDR3aa: CASSPGQGRNTGELFF

j_gene: TRBJ2-7
v_gene: TRBV5-1
d_gene: NA
CDR3aa: CASSLERVHREQYF

j_gene: TRBJ2-5
v_gene: TRBV9
d_gene: NA
CDR3aa: CASSDRLAGETQYF

j_gene: TRBJ2-7
v_gene: TRBV25-1
d_gene: TRBD1
CDR3aa: CASSGGQGFSYEQYF

j_gene: TRBJ2-1
v_gene: TRBV4-3
d_gene: TRBD2
CDR3aa: CASSRIKHRLAGGDEQFF

j_gene: TRBJ1-2
v_gene: TRBV5-1
d_gene: TRBD1
CDR3aa: CASSSTGGLDGYTF

j_gene: TRBJ2-1
v_gene: TRBV7-2
d_gene: TRBD2
CDR3aa: CASELAGLSSYNEQFF

j_gene: TRBJ1-5
v_gene: TRBV6-1
d_gene: NA
CDR3aa: CATSQGSNQPQHF